The 9 T cell receptor beta chains in this list originate from one sample, sequenced in a study of T cells in Graves' hyperthyroidism and ophthalmopathy. RNA transcripts were the template for amplifying TCR beta CDR3 regions. HTBI primers drove first-round RT-PCR of the TCR CDR3. From the multiplex PCR reads, TCRdb called clonotypes with MiXCR, one entry per CDR3 protein. The table records 250,000 or so distinct CDR3 sequences, roughly 15% of them present only once. The sample taken for sequencing was blood. These receptors came from a woman under 30 with Graves' ophthalmopathy.

This clonotype was picked up many times. The chain uses TRBV28 and TRBJ1-3, with 10 bases that match TRBD1. The trim removed 8 bases at V and 1 base at J, leaving 11 bases unmatched. Germline V lookup: CDR1 MDHEN, CDR2 SYDVKM. The CDR3 is 17 residues long. This CDR3 reads CASLPTGGWSSGNTIYF. As DNA, the CDR3 is TGTGCCAGCTTGCCGACAGGGGGCTGGTCTTCTGGAAACACCATATATTTT.

The chain uses TRBV28 and TRBJ1-2; 8 bases match TRBD1. The trim removed 4 bases at V and 6 bases at J, leaving 7 bases unmatched. This CDR3 has 14 amino acids. Germline CDR1 reads MDHEN; CDR2 reads SYDVKM. CDR3 DNA: TGTGCCAGCAGTTATGGGCAGGGGGCCGATGGCTACACCTTC. It specifies CASSYGQGADGYTF.

This clonotype was observed at least ten times. The V gene is TRBV6-5, the J gene TRBJ1-1; 9 nucleotides line up with TRBD1. Trimming took 2 bases from V and 6 from J; bases not matched to a gene: 4. The CDR3 is 14 residues long. The germline gives CDR1 MNHEY, CDR2 SVGAGI. The CDR3 bases are TGTGCCAGCAGTTACGGGACAGGGTTGGCTGAAGCTTTCTTT. Protein product: CASSYGTGLAEAFF.

This clonotype was detected many times. This chain connects TRBV4-1 to TRBJ2-7; D call uncertain. Germline CDR1 MGHRA, CDR2 YSYEKL. V gave up 3 bases and J gave up 4 bases, with 19 bases separating them. The CDR3 has 16 residues. The CDR3 DNA follows: TGCGCCAGCAGCCAGGCAGCCCCTACCCCCTCGTACGAGCAGTACTTC. This translates into CASSQAAPTPSYEQYF.

Ten or more counts support this clonotype. V usage is TRBV30 and J usage is TRBJ2-7, with a tentative D call TRBD2 (5 bases). CDR3 length equals 13 residues. Germline CDR1 GTSNPN, CDR2 SVGIG (reference sequence). V lost 3 bases and J lost 6, with 15 bases in between. Here the CDR3 DNA reads TGTGCCTGGAGATACTGGACTTCTACCGAGCAGTACTTC. It specifies CAWRYWTSTEQYF.

At least ten counts were recorded for this clonotype. The V gene is TRBV30, the J gene TRBJ1-2; no firm D call. The V end lost 0 bases, the J end lost 5 bases, and 16 bases lay between the germline ends. The CDR3 spans 15 residues. Germline V gene data show CDR1 as GTSNPN and CDR2 as SVGIG (reference sequence). CDR3 DNA: TGTGCCTGGAGTGTACAGTCCGGGCCAAATTATGGCTACACCTTC. Translation gives CAWSVQSGPNYGYTF.

Comments on this clonotype: A much larger clone lies one base from this, so it may be a read error. J is TRBJ2-7 and V is TRBV10-3; no reliable D call. The CDR3 runs to 15 residues. Germline V gene data show CDR1 as ENHRY and CDR2 as SYGVKD. The CDR3 region has the DNA TGTGCCATCAGTGAGTCGCGGTGGCAGACCTACAAGCAGTACTTC. Its protein product is CAISESRWQTYKQYF.

In its sample, this clonotype was seen once. One junction end disagrees with the germline gene, perhaps due to a read error. The rearrangement uses TRBV27 and TRBJ2-1; D tentatively fits TRBD1 or TRBD2 (6 bases each). The J call may be wrong; the DNA end is better matched by TRBJ2-7. The CDR3 is made up of 16 amino acids. The V gene's germline CDR1 is MNHEY and CDR2 SMNVEV (reference sequence). CDR3 sequence reads: CAGRLGGISGYNEQYF. CDR3 bases: TGTGCCGGCAGACTAGGGGGAATTAGCGGTTACAATGAGCAGTACTTC.

This clonotype was seen repeatedly, ten times or more. The rearrangement joins TRBV9 to TRBJ2-2; 7 nucleotides line up with TRBD1. CDR3 length equals 14 residues. The junction had 7 bases not matched to a gene; V was cut back by 4 bases and J by 7 bases. Germline CDR1 SGDLS, CDR2 YYNGEE. CDR3 nucleotides: TGTGCCAGCAGCAGACAGGGTTTAGTCGGGGAGCTGTTTTTT. Translating it yields CASSRQGLVGELFF.